Shown below are 29 T cell receptor beta chains from a single sample sequenced in a study of human T cells and chemical hapten exposure. The time point denotes: pre-sensitization, week 0. The treatment denotes: therapeutic diphenylcyclopropenone sensitization with weekly scalp DPC. Each CDR3 protein is one row after TCRdb ran MiXCR on the RACE reads. Of around 180,000 distinct CDR3 sequences in the sample, 25% to 35% were seen once. The sequencing used whole blood, collected in connection with sensitization to the hapten diphenylcyclopropenone (DPC). Receptors originate from a woman in her 30s with alopecia areata. Some clones in this sample may be carry-over from other donors' samples.

This chain joins TRBV28 and TRBJ2-1, with D maybe TRBD1 (6 bases). Between the trimmed V and J ends, which lost 7 bases and 4 bases, there was a span of 20 bases. The CDR3 loop spans 16 amino acids. Germline CDR1 is MDHEN and CDR2 is SYDVKM. The CDR3 loop is CASNSLRGGSYNEQFF. CDR3 in DNA: TGTGCCAGCAACAGTTTGCGTGGGGGCTCTTACAATGAGCAGTTCTTC. Full variable domain (rest looked up from reference TRBV28 and TRBJ2-1): DVKVTQSSRYLVKRTGEKVFLECVQDMDHENMFWYRQDPGLGLRLIYFSYDVKMKEKGDIPEGYSVSREKKERFSLILESASTNQTSMYLCASNSLRGGSYNEQFFGPGTRLTVL.

CDR3 loop: CASRVGGQETQYF. CDR3 nucleotide sequence: TGCGCCAGCAGGGTCGGGGGGCAAGAGACCCAGTACTTC. The V and J genes are TRBV5-1 and TRBJ2-5; TRBD2 aligns across 7 bases. V dropped 5 bases and J dropped 2; count of bases not matched to a gene: 3. The CDR3 is made up of 13 amino acids. Germline lookup yields CDR1 SGHRS and CDR2 YFSETQ.

This rearrangement joins TRBV6-2 or TRBV6-3 to TRBJ1-2; D uncertain. The CDR3 consists of 13 residues. The germline V and J ends were trimmed by 2 bases and 7 bases, with 11 bases remaining between them. Germline V CDR1 and CDR2: MNHEY, SVGEGT. The CDR3 sequence is CASSYGVSPGYTF. The CDR3 nucleotides are TGTGCCAGCAGTTACGGGGTGTCTCCTGGCTACACCTTC.

This clonotype was found a few times. The chain carries TRBV20-1 and TRBJ1-6; 9 positions agree with TRBD1. This CDR3 is 14 amino acids long. CDR1 DFQATT and CDR2 SNEGSKA come from the germline V gene (reference sequence). Trimming at V came to 6 bases and at J to 11 bases, leaving 11 bases not matched to a gene. In DNA form, the CDR3 reads TGCAGTGCCAGCCCGGGACAGGGAAGGACACCCCTCCACTTT. This sequence encodes CSASPGQGRTPLHF.

This clonotype was recorded many times. The chain recombines TRBV4-2 with TRBJ1-2; D is undetermined. This CDR3 region has 14 residues. The V gene lost 7 bases and the J gene lost 2 bases, with 14 bases spanning the gap. CDR1 is LGHNA and CDR2 is YNFKEQ in the germline V gene. CDR3 bases: TGTGCCAGCACCACAACGCGGATGAACTATGGCTACACCTTC. Encoded protein: CASTTTRMNYGYTF.

The chain joins TRBV10-3 to TRBJ1-1; D not certain. The germline V gene has CDR1 ENHRY and CDR2 SYGVKD. The CDR3 has 14 residues. V dropped 7 bases and J dropped 6 bases, with 18 bases sitting between them. The DNA of the CDR3 is TGTGCCATCAAACGGCAGGCGGGTAGGGCTGAAGCTTTCTTT. It codes for CAIKRQAGRAEAFF.

This clonotype was observed many times. This sequence joins TRBV7-2 and TRBJ1-1, with D uncertain. Germline CDR1 reads SGHTA; CDR2 reads FQGNSA. V gave up 10 bases and J gave up 3 bases, with 12 bases separating them. The CDR3 has 12 amino acids. The CDR3 loop is CAIKDPDTEAFF. The DNA of the CDR3 is TGTGCCATCAAAGACCCGGACACTGAAGCTTTCTTT.

A note on this clonotype: Since a much larger clone is just one base distant, this may be a read error. The chain has TRBV2 and TRBJ2-6; D not resolved. The V gene lost 6 bases and the J gene lost 2 bases, with 2 bases spanning the gap. This CDR3 contains 12 residues. Looked up from germline, CDR1 is SNHLY and CDR2 is FYNNEI. The CDR3 here is CASSPGANVLTF. The CDR3 DNA follows: TGTGCCAGCAGCCCTGGGGCCAACGTCCTGACTTTC.

This clonotype was seen a few times. The V and J genes are TRBV9 and TRBJ2-7, with D tentatively TRBD1 or TRBD2 (7 bases each). V was cut by 3 bases and J by 5 bases, with 18 bases left in between. The germline V gene has CDR1 SGDLS and CDR2 YYNGEE. This CDR3 is built from 15 residues. The CDR3 spells CASSEGGTALDEQYF. CDR3 nucleotides: TGTGCCAGCAGCGAGGGGGGGACAGCCCTCGACGAGCAGTACTTC.

CDR3 amino acids: CASSSPQTSAKETQYF. The DNA for the CDR3 is TGTGCCAGCAGCTCCCCCCAGACTAGCGCTAAAGAGACCCAGTACTTC. V is TRBV11-2 and J is TRBJ2-5; 8 bases fit TRBD2. V gave up 4 bases and J gave up 3 bases; unmatched junction bases: 10. Looked up from germline, CDR1 is SGHAT and CDR2 is FQNNGV. The CDR3 contains 16 residues.

The chain recombines TRBV14 with TRBJ2-3; D tentatively reads TRBD1 or TRBD2 (5 bases each). Germline values: CDR1 SGHDN, CDR2 FVKESK. The length of the CDR3 is 13 residues. The V end was cut by 4 bases, the J end by 5 bases, with 10 bases between. CDR3 residues: CASSRDRIDTQYF. The CDR3 nucleotides read TGTGCCAGCAGCCGGGACCGGATAGATACGCAGTATTTT.

This clonotype has a handful of counts. The CDR3 sequence is CASRGRNQPQHF. CDR3 in DNA: TGTGCCAGCAGGGGTCGCAATCAGCCCCAGCATTTT. The genes are TRBV12-3 or TRBV12-4 and TRBJ1-5; D is unclear. The CDR3 sequence is 12 residues long. V was pared by 6 bases and J by 2 bases, with 5 bases between.

This clonotype has more than one count but fewer than ten. The chain carries TRBV19 and TRBJ2-2; D might be TRBD1 (6 bases). The CDR3 runs to 19 residues. Germline V gene data show CDR1 as LNHDA and CDR2 as SQIVND (reference sequence). Trimming cost V 4 bases and J 2 bases, with 23 bases left between them. CDR3 region: CASSKHRDPTGRNTGELFF. Written as DNA, the CDR3 is TGTGCCAGTAGTAAACACAGGGACCCTACTGGACGTAACACCGGGGAGCTGTTTTTT.

This clonotype has just a few counts. This rearrangement joins TRBV6-1 to TRBJ2-3; D gene unclear. The ends were cut back, 6 bases at V and 4 bases at J, with 14 bases in the middle. This CDR3 is 14 amino acids long. Germline V CDR1 and CDR2: MNHNS, SASEGT. CDR3 region: CASSPNTRPDTQYF. Written as DNA, the CDR3 is TGTGCCAGCAGCCCCAATACTCGGCCAGATACGCAGTATTTT.

The V call is TRBV27, the J call TRBJ2-1, with 7 bases aligning to TRBD2. After removal of 4 bases from V and 6 bases from J, the junction contained 6 bases not matched to a gene. The CDR3 covers 14 residues. Germline-derived CDR1 and CDR2 are MNHEY and SMNVEV (reference sequence). The chain's CDR3 is CASSYQRGINEQFF. The CDR3 DNA is TGTGCCAGCAGTTACCAGCGGGGTATCAATGAGCAGTTCTTC.

This chain connects TRBV29-1 to TRBJ2-7; TRBD1 matches 7 bases. The CDR3 consists of 17 residues. V gave up 3 bases and J gave up 1 base; unmatched junction bases: 15. CDR1 is SQVTM, CDR2 ANQGSEA, per germline. As DNA, the CDR3 is TGCAGCGTTGACCGGGCACCTACCCAACAGGGGTCCTACGAGCAGTACTTC. This encodes CSVDRAPTQQGSYEQYF.

Only a few counts were recorded for this clonotype. This chain uses TRBV5-1 with TRBJ1-6; D unresolved. From germline, CDR1 is SGHRS and CDR2 YFSETQ. The CDR3 spans 12 residues. Between the trimmed V and J ends, which lost 5 bases and 7 bases, there was a span of 7 bases. CDR3 region: CASRENNSPLHF. Written as DNA, the CDR3 is TGCGCCAGCAGGGAAAACAATTCACCCCTCCACTTT.

Only a few counts were recorded for this clonotype. The chain links TRBV5-5 to TRBJ2-3, with D possibly being TRBD1 or TRBD2 (5 bases each). From germline, CDR1 is SGHKS and CDR2 YYEKEE (reference sequence). Trimming left V 4 bases short and J 5 bases short, with 8 bases between. This CDR3 region has 12 residues. CDR3: CASSIGGDTQYF. The CDR3 nucleotides are TGTGCCAGCAGCATTGGGGGAGATACGCAGTATTTT.

The V call is TRBV6-5, the J call TRBJ2-3; D gene ambiguous. Trimming took off 5 bases at V and 11 bases at J, with 11 bases between the two ends. This CDR3 region has 11 residues. The germline V gene has CDR1 MNHEY and CDR2 SVGAGI. CDR3 nucleotide sequence: TGTGCCAGCAGTCTCGGACGGAGGCAGTATTTT. Translation gives CASSLGRRQYF.

Ten or more counts support this clonotype. This chain links TRBV4-3 with TRBJ2-7; 7 positions agree with TRBD1. Germline values: CDR1 LGHNA, CDR2 YSLEER. This CDR3 region has 15 residues. J gave up 3 bases and V 2 bases, and 7 bases lay outside the gene matches. CDR3 in amino acids: CASSQSPGQLYEQYF. As DNA, the CDR3 is TGCGCCAGCAGCCAATCTCCGGGACAGCTCTACGAGCAGTACTTC.

Here the CDR3 reads CSATGSHSDTQYF. In DNA, the CDR3 is TGCAGTGCTACCGGGAGTCACTCAGATACGCAGTATTTT. This sequence joins TRBV20-1 and TRBJ2-3, with a tentative D call TRBD2 (6 bases). The CDR3 contains 13 residues. The germline gives CDR1 DFQATT, CDR2 SNEGSKA (reference sequence). V lost 4 bases, J lost 4 bases, and 12 bases lay in between.

This clonotype was detected ten times or more. This chain links TRBV7-9 with TRBJ2-7, with D possibly TRBD2 on 7 matching bases. CDR1 and CDR2 (germline): SEHNR, FQNEAQ (reference sequence). V was shortened by 0 bases and J by 7 bases, with 13 bases between the two germline ends. The CDR3 has 14 residues. The CDR3, as DNA: TGTGCCAGCAGCTTAGCCAGGGGACTACCTGAGCAGTACTTC. It specifies CASSLARGLPEQYF.

The chain employs TRBV7-2 and TRBJ1-2; 9 nucleotides align to TRBD1. The CDR3 loop spans 14 amino acids. J gave up 6 bases and V 7 bases, and 9 bases lay outside the gene matches. CDR1 SGHTA and CDR2 FQGNSA come from the germline V gene. CDR3 loop: CASTLGQGIDGYTF. The CDR3 region has the DNA TGTGCCAGCACCCTGGGACAGGGTATTGATGGCTACACCTTC.

This sequence joins TRBV20-1 and TRBJ1-1; no definite D call. CDR3 length equals 13 residues. Trimming cost V 6 bases and J 0 bases, with 11 bases left between them. CDR1 DFQATT and CDR2 SNEGSKA come from the germline V gene (reference sequence). Written as DNA, the CDR3 is TGCAGTGCCGCAGGAGTTTTGAACACTGAAGCTTTCTTT. It yields the protein CSAAGVLNTEAFF.

The chain uses TRBV29-1 and TRBJ2-7; 8 nucleotides align to TRBD1. V shed 5 bases and J 6 bases; nucleotides not matched to a gene: 9. Looked up from germline, CDR1 is SQVTM and CDR2 is ANQGSEA. The CDR3 runs 13 residues. For the CDR3, the DNA is TGCAGCGTTTCTCCAGGACAGGGACGCGAGCAGTACTTC. It is translated as CSVSPGQGREQYF.

The chain joins TRBV28 to TRBJ2-7; tentative D call: TRBD1 (5 bases). This CDR3 spans 13 amino acids. The V end was cut by 7 bases, the J end by 4 bases, with 14 bases between. CDR1 MDHEN and CDR2 SYDVKM come from the germline V gene. This chain's CDR3 is CASTGNPPYEQYF. The CDR3 nucleotides are TGTGCCAGCACAGGGAACCCCCCTTACGAGCAGTACTTC.

The genes are TRBV28 and TRBJ1-2; possible D gene TRBD1, 5 bases. Germline V gene sequence: CDR1 MDHEN, CDR2 SYDVKM. Trimming shortened V by 7 bases and J by 5 bases, and 17 bases separated the two germline ends. CDR3 size: 14 residues. CDR3 residues: CASIPGRSYYGYTF. The CDR3 DNA sequence: TGTGCCAGCATCCCGGGACGGAGCTATTATGGCTACACCTTC.

The chain couples TRBV28 to TRBJ1-5; 9 bases fit TRBD1. The length of the CDR3 is 18 residues. Germline V gene lookup returns CDR1 MDHEN and CDR2 SYDVKM. V shed 2 bases and J 2 bases; nucleotides not matched to a gene: 10. CDR3 in amino acids: CASSLPGQGLFGNQPQHF. The CDR3 nucleotides are TGTGCCAGCAGTTTACCGGGACAGGGACTTTTCGGCAATCAGCCCCAGCATTTT.

This clonotype was found a few times. J is TRBJ2-1 and V is TRBV6-2 or TRBV6-3; D not resolved. Germline CDR1 and CDR2: MNHEY and SVGEGT. Trimming shortened V by 5 bases and J by 9 bases, and 14 bases separated the two germline ends. The CDR3 length is 13 residues. DNA for the CDR3: TGTGCCAGCAGTGACGTATCCTGGGGTGAGCAGTTCTTC. Protein product: CASSDVSWGEQFF.